One and the same sample provided the 24 T cell receptor beta chains below, sequenced in a study of T cell responses to AZD1222 COVID-19 vaccine. Some clones are missing from TCRdb's copy, which holds only in-frame ones; the method was immunoSEQ multiplex PCR. The sample shows some 130,000 clones, less than 90% of them seen only once. This specimen was peripheral blood, taken on day 0 of AZD1222 vaccination. These receptor sequences come from an adult in good health.

The chain links TRBV29-1 to TRBJ2-1, with 8 bases that match TRBD1. Germline CDR1 and CDR2: SQVTM and ANQGSEA. The CDR3 has 13 residues. The V gene end was trimmed by 6 bases and the J gene end by 2 bases; junction bases not matched to a gene: 3. CDR3 in amino acids: CSVQQGAYNEQFF. CDR3 coding DNA: TGCAGCGTCCAACAGGGGGCCTACAATGAGCAGTTCTTC.

V gene TRBV28 combines with J gene TRBJ1-2; TRBD1 is a possible D gene (6 bases). Germline CDR1 reads MDHEN; CDR2 reads SYDVKM. The V end lost 3 bases, the J end lost 0 bases, and 8 bases lay between the germline ends. The CDR3 consists of 14 residues. Here the CDR3 DNA reads TGTGCCAGCAGTTTTCGGACAGCTAACTATGGCTACACCTTC. This gives the protein CASSFRTANYGYTF.

The chain combines TRBV30 with TRBJ1-2; the D gene is possibly TRBD1 (6 bases). Between the trimmed V and J ends, which lost 1 base and 5 bases, there was a span of 17 bases. Per germline, CDR1 GTSNPN and CDR2 SVGIG (reference sequence). The CDR3 loop spans 15 amino acids. CDR3 in amino acids: CAWSAPDSRGYGYTF. CDR3 nucleotides: TGTGCCTGGAGTGCTCCGGACAGCCGCGGATATGGCTACACCTTC.

V gene TRBV11-3 combines with J gene TRBJ2-3, with TRBD2 identical over 8 bases. Germline-derived CDR1 and CDR2 are SGHNT and YENEEA. The ends lost 4 bases at V and 3 bases at J; junction bases unmatched: 9. The CDR3 sequence is 16 residues long. CDR3 coding DNA: TGTGCCAGCAGCTCGGAGGCGGGAGGAGCTACAGATACGCAGTATTTT. Its protein is CASSSEAGGATDTQYF.

The chain joins TRBV5-8 to TRBJ1-2; 10 bases line up with TRBD1. V was clipped by 5 bases and J by 2 bases; unmatched bases: 3. Germline V gene data show CDR1 as SGHTS and CDR2 as YDEGEE. This CDR3 spans 14 amino acids. CDR3 amino acids: CASRQTGGNYGYTF. For the CDR3, the DNA is TGTGCCAGCAGACAGACAGGGGGCAACTATGGCTACACCTTC.

The gene calls are TRBV19 and TRBJ2-7, with 7 bases identical to TRBD2. After removal of 4 bases from V and 4 bases from J, the junction contained 10 bases not matched to a gene. CDR1 LNHDA and CDR2 SQIVND come from the germline V gene (reference sequence). The CDR3 totals 15 residues. The CDR3 DNA is TGTGCCAGTAGTAGTCTGTCGGGAGGTACTTACGAGCAGTACTTC. It is translated as CASSSLSGGTYEQYF. The full variable domain, rest sourced from reference TRBV19 and TRBJ2-7, is DGGITQSPKYLFRKEGQNVTLSCEQNLNHDAMYWYRQDPGQGLRLIYYSQIVNDFQKGDIAEGYSVSREKKESFPLTVTSAQKNPTAFYLCASSSLSGGTYEQYFGPGTRLTVT.

This chain joins TRBV30 and TRBJ1-2, with no clear D. V lost 4 bases, J lost 0 bases, and 9 bases lay in between. This CDR3 region has 13 residues. Germline CDR1 and CDR2: GTSNPN and SVGIG (reference sequence). Here the CDR3 DNA reads TGTGCCTGGAATCCGGACGCTAACTATGGCTACACCTTC. Protein: CAWNPDANYGYTF.

V and J are TRBV19 and TRBJ1-2; weak D call: TRBD1 (6 bases). V was clipped by 7 bases and J by 2 bases, with 14 bases between them. The CDR3 is 14 amino acids. Germline assignment: CDR1 LNHDA and CDR2 SQIVND (reference sequence). The DNA for the CDR3 is TGTGCCAGTACCCTGGTACAGGGCAACTATGGCTACACCTTC. This encodes CASTLVQGNYGYTF.

In DNA, the CDR3 is TGTGCCACCAGTGACCTCCGACAGGGGCCGGGACCGATGGAGCAGTACTTC. Amino acid sequence: CATSDLRQGPGPMEQYF. This chain connects TRBV24-1 to TRBJ2-7, with TRBD1 matching 8 bases. The V gene end was trimmed by 4 bases and the J gene end by 7 bases; junction bases not matched to a gene: 17. Germline CDR1 reads KGHDR; CDR2 reads SFDVKD. The CDR3 length is 17 residues.

This clone has a single count. CDR3 DNA: TGTGCCAGTAGTATGTCGGCTAGCGGGACCACCGGGGAGCTGTTTTTT. Its translation is CASSMSASGTTGELFF. The J gene is TRBJ2-2, the V gene TRBV19, with TRBD2 matching 9 bases. V was clipped by 3 bases and J by 4 bases; unmatched bases: 6. This CDR3 has 16 amino acids. The germline CDR1 and CDR2 sequences are LNHDA and SQIVND (reference sequence).

The chain links TRBV7-9 to TRBJ2-1; 7 bases map to TRBD2. The germline V gene encodes CDR1 SEHNR and CDR2 FQNEAQ (reference sequence). After removal of 5 bases from V and 4 bases from J, the junction contained 8 bases not matched to a gene. The CDR3 runs 15 residues. Written as DNA, the CDR3 is TGTGCCAGCAGCCACGGCGGGAGTATTTACAATGAGCAGTTCTTC. Translated: CASSHGGSIYNEQFF.

The gene calls are TRBV10-2 and TRBJ1-1, with 7 bases fitting TRBD1. The CDR3 is 14 residues long. Germline V gene data show CDR1 as WSHSY and CDR2 as SAAADI. The ends lost 6 bases at V and 0 bases at J; junction bases unmatched: 4. CDR3 sequence (DNA): TGCGCCAGCAGCGGGACAGTGATGAACACTGAAGCTTTCTTT. As protein: CASSGTVMNTEAFF.

Concerning this clone: Germline and junction disagree at one end, which may indicate a read error. This chain uses TRBV2 with TRBJ1-2, with TRBD1 matching 8 bases. Per the germline V gene, CDR1 is SNHLY and CDR2 is FYNNEI. The CDR3 loop spans 11 amino acids. CDR3 residues: CASSLPGGASF. DNA for the CDR3: TGTGCCAGCAGCCTTCCAGGGGGCGCATCTTTC.

The chain has TRBV7-9 and TRBJ2-3; D is uncertain. CDR3 length equals 14 residues. The germline CDR1 and CDR2 sequences are SEHNR and FQNEAQ (reference sequence). Trimming pared 6 bases from V and 3 bases from J, leaving 13 bases between. The CDR3 sequence is CASRHPGPTDTQYF. CDR3 bases: TGTGCCAGCAGACACCCAGGACCAACAGATACGCAGTATTTT. Full variable domain (rest looked up from reference TRBV7-9 and TRBJ2-3): DTGVSQNPRHKITKRGQNVTFRCDPISEHNRLYWYRQTLGQGPEFLTYFQNEAQLEKSRLLSDRFSAERPKGSFSTLEIQRTEQGDSAMYLCASRHPGPTDTQYFGPGTRLTVL.

The chain combines TRBV10-1 with TRBJ1-4; weak D call: TRBD1 (5 bases). In germline, CDR1 is WNHNN, CDR2 SYGVQD (reference sequence). This CDR3 comprises 12 residues. V was pared by 10 bases and J by 13 bases, with 19 bases between. The DNA for the CDR3 is TGCGCCATGGGGGGGGGAGGGAGGTCACTGTTTTTT. Protein sequence: CAMGGGGRSLFF.

This clone was seen just once. The chain combines TRBV18 with TRBJ2-2; D unclear. V shed 2 bases and J shed 2 bases, with 12 bases lying between them. CDR3 length: 16 residues. Germline CDR1 is KGHSH and CDR2 is LQKENI. CDR3 DNA sequence: TGTGCCAGCTCACCAGACGGCCGCAGAAACACCGGGGAGCTGTTTTTT. Translated, it gives CASSPDGRRNTGELFF.

The chain employs TRBV5-1 and TRBJ2-2; possibly TRBD2 for D (7 bases). Germline V gene lookup returns CDR1 SGHRS and CDR2 YFSETQ. The V and J ends lost 7 bases and 4 bases respectively, with 14 bases between them. The CDR3 contains 14 residues. The CDR3 here is CASGGAQGTGELFF. In nucleotides, the CDR3 is TGCGCCAGCGGGGGGGCGCAGGGCACCGGGGAGCTGTTTTTT.

J is TRBJ2-3 and V is TRBV4-2, with 8 bases matching TRBD2. The ends lost 1 base at V and 6 bases at J; junction bases unmatched: 12. Germline assignment: CDR1 LGHNA and CDR2 YNFKEQ. This CDR3 spans 17 amino acids. The CDR3: CASSQVLAGQPGDTQYF. The CDR3 DNA reads as TGTGCCAGCAGCCAAGTTCTAGCGGGCCAACCCGGGGATACGCAGTATTTT.

The chain joins TRBV6-5 to TRBJ1-3; 9 positions agree with TRBD1. The CDR3 consists of 16 residues. Germline CDR1 MNHEY, CDR2 SVGAGI. V trimming: 4 bases; J trimming: 1 base; junction bases outside the gene matches: 5. This CDR3 reads CASSFSTGGSGNTIYF. The CDR3 DNA follows: TGTGCCAGCAGTTTTTCGACAGGGGGATCTGGAAACACCATATATTTT.

The chain uses TRBV30 and TRBJ1-4; TRBD1 matches at 9 bases. Germline trimming cut 4 bases from V and 8 bases from J; bases unmatched to any gene: 11. CDR1 is GTSNPN and CDR2 is SVGIG in the germline V gene (reference sequence). The CDR3 is 15 residues long. The CDR3 DNA reads as TGTGCCTGGATGGGGATAGGACAGGGGAACGAAAAACTGTTTTTT. Protein: CAWMGIGQGNEKLFF.

V is TRBV5-4 and J is TRBJ2-5; TRBD2 aligns across 14 bases. Trimming at V came to 4 bases and at J to 5 bases, leaving 4 bases not matched to a gene. CDR3 length: 15 residues. Germline values: CDR1 SGHNT, CDR2 YYREEE (reference sequence). The CDR3 region is CASSGTSGSGETQYF. CDR3 bases: TGTGCCAGCAGCGGGACTAGCGGGAGCGGGGAGACCCAGTACTTC.

This clone was detected once. The chain recombines TRBV27 with TRBJ2-7; 7 bases agree with TRBD1. There are 14 residues in the CDR3. V shed 3 bases and J 0 bases; nucleotides not matched to a gene: 2. Looked up from germline, CDR1 is MNHEY and CDR2 is SMNVEV (reference sequence). In nucleotides, the CDR3 is TGTGCCAGCAGTTTGGACAGGAGCTCCTACGAGCAGTACTTC. It specifies CASSLDRSSYEQYF.

The chain couples TRBV9 to TRBJ1-4; TRBD1 is a possible D gene (5 bases). V dropped 3 bases and J dropped 8 bases, with 17 bases sitting between them. The V gene's germline CDR1 is SGDLS and CDR2 YYNGEE. CDR3 size: 15 residues. The CDR3 here is CASSAPGQGSEKLFF. The CDR3 region has the DNA TGTGCCAGCAGCGCCCCGGGGCAGGGCAGCGAAAAACTGTTTTTT.

The chain joins TRBV9 to TRBJ2-1; D is unresolved. The V end was cut by 4 bases, the J end by 10 bases, with 6 bases between. The CDR3 extends over 10 amino acids. Germline V gives CDR1 SGDLS, CDR2 YYNGEE. CDR3 region: CASSPREQFF. CDR3 in DNA: TGTGCCAGCAGCCCCCGAGAGCAGTTCTTC.